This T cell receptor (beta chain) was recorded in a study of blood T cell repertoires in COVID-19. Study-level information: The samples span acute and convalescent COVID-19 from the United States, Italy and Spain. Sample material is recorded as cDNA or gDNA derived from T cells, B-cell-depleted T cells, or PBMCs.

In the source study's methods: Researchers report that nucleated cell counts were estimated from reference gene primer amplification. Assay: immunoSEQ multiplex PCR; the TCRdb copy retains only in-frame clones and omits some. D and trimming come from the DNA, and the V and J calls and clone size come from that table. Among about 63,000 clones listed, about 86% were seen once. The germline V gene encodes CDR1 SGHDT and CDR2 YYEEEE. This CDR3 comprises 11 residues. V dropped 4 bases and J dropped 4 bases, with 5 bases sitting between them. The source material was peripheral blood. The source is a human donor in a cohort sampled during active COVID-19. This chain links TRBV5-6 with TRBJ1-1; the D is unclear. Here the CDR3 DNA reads TGTGCCAGCAGCCTGAGCACTGAAGCTTTCTTT. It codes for CASSLSTEAFF.